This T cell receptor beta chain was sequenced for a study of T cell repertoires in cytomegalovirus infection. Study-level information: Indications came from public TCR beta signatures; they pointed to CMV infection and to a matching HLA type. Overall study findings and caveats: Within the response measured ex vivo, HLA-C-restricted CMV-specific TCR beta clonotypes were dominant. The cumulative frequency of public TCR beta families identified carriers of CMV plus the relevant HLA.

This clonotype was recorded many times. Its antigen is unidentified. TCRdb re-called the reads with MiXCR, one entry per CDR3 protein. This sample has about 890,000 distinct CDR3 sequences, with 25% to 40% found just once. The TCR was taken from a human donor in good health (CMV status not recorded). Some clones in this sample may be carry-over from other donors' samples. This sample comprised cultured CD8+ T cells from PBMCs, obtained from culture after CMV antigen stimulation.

The CDR3 nucleotides read TGTGCCAGCAGCTCACTAGGGCAAACAGGGGAGACTGAAGCTTTCTTT. Protein sequence: CASSSLGQTGETEAFF. The chain joins TRBV7-6 to TRBJ1-1; 7 bases fit TRBD1. Germline CDR1 is SGHVS and CDR2 is FNYEAQ. CDR3 length equals 16 residues. The V and J ends lost 4 bases and 5 bases, in that order; junction bases with no gene match: 13.